This record concerns one TCR beta chain sequence. CDR1 is SGHAT and CDR2 is FQNNGV in the germline V gene. Trimming took 0 bases from V and 5 from J, leaving 7 bases between them. CDR3 length: 13 amino acids. The data are from a study of blood T cell repertoires in COVID-19. For the study at large: There were acute and convalescent COVID-19 samples, and they came from the United States, Italy and Spain.

The method was immunoSEQ multiplex PCR; TCRdb's version includes in-frame clones alone and lacks a portion of them. The repertoire holds around 200,000 clones, approximately 90% seen once, with roughly 0.85% in the top ten. The V gene is TRBV11-2, the J gene TRBJ1-1; unclear D gene. The receptor was isolated from a woman between 18 and 29 years old who had recovered from COVID-19. The sequenced sample was peripheral blood. CDR3 coding DNA: TGTGCCAGCAGCTTAGATCTCAGGACTGAAGCTTTCTTT. This gives the protein CASSLDLRTEAFF.